One sample yielded the 12 T cell receptor beta chains listed below, sequenced in a study of human T cells and chemical hapten exposure. In TCRdb, the RACE reads were re-called with MiXCR into one record per CDR3 protein. The sample consists of about 69,000 distinct CDR3 sequences, approximately 35% of them appearing once. Sample time point: patch test 1, 2 weeks after DPC sensitization. Indicated treatment: therapeutic diphenylcyclopropenone sensitization with weekly scalp DPC. This sample comprised whole blood, obtained in connection with sensitization to the hapten diphenylcyclopropenone (DPC). Receptors were obtained from a man aged 35-49 years with alopecia areata. Some clones in this sample may be carry-over from other donors' samples.

The chain combines TRBV7-2 with TRBJ1-5; 8 nucleotides agree with TRBD1. This CDR3 has 16 residues. V was pared by 4 bases and J by 1 base, with 6 bases of the junction left unmatched. The germline V gene encodes CDR1 SGHTA and CDR2 FQGNSA. The CDR3 here is CASSSGQGLSNQPQHF. The CDR3 DNA reads TGTGCCAGCAGCTCTGGACAGGGCCTCAGCAATCAGCCCCAGCATTTT.

V usage is TRBV18 and J usage is TRBJ1-1; 9 nucleotides match TRBD1. J lost 0 bases, V lost 4 bases, and 3 bases had no gene match. CDR1 and CDR2 from the germline V gene are KGHSH and LQKENI. This CDR3 has 15 residues. Written as DNA, the CDR3 is TGTGCCAGCTCACGGGGACAGGGTTTGAACACTGAAGCTTTCTTT. Residues: CASSRGQGLNTEAFF.

This rearrangement joins TRBV24-1 to TRBJ2-7; possible D gene TRBD2, 6 bases. The CDR3 covers 12 residues. CDR1 and CDR2 from the germline V gene are KGHDR and SFDVKD. Between the trimmed V and J ends, which lost 7 bases and 1 base, there was a span of 7 bases. In DNA form, the CDR3 reads TGTGCCACCAGCGGGGGTTCCTACGAGCAGTACTTC. Its translation: CATSGGSYEQYF.

J is TRBJ1-1 and V is TRBV6-4; 10 bases are shared with TRBD1. V gave up 0 bases and J gave up 0 bases; unmatched junction bases: 10. CDR1 is MRHNA and CDR2 is SNTAGT in the germline V gene. This CDR3 region has 19 residues. CDR3 sequence: CASSDSRDRGGCMNTEAFF. The DNA of the CDR3 is TGTGCCAGCAGTGACTCCCGGGACAGGGGCGGTTGCATGAACACTGAAGCTTTCTTT.

Ten or more counts support this clonotype. The rearrangement uses TRBV28 and TRBJ1-5; no clear D gene. V dropped 10 bases and J dropped 3 bases, with 10 bases sitting between them. CDR3 length: 12 residues. CDR1 is MDHEN and CDR2 is SYDVKM in the germline V gene. In nucleotides, the CDR3 is TGTGCCATCGACGGTTCCAATCAGCCCCAGCATTTT. It encodes CAIDGSNQPQHF.

A few counts support this clonotype. The chain couples TRBV24-1 to TRBJ2-1; 9 bases fit TRBD1. Germline-derived CDR1 and CDR2 are KGHDR and SFDVKD. The CDR3 extends over 15 amino acids. The J segment lost 5 bases and the V segment lost 5 bases, leaving 6 bases of the junction unmatched. As DNA, the CDR3 is TGTGCCACCAGTGTAGGGACAGGGTTACACAATGAGCAGTTCTTC. This sequence encodes CATSVGTGLHNEQFF.

This clonotype was detected only once. The chain employs TRBV9 and TRBJ2-2; D is unresolved. The CDR3 spans 14 residues. Trimming pared 0 bases from V and 9 bases from J, leaving 12 bases between. Per the germline V gene, CDR1 is SGDLS and CDR2 is YYNGEE. The CDR3: CASSVGLTGWELFF. CDR3 nucleotides: TGTGCCAGCAGCGTAGGGCTCACGGGCTGGGAGCTGTTTTTT. The full variable domain, with the rest looked up from reference TRBV9 and TRBJ2-2, is DSGVTQTPKHLITATGQRVTLRCSPRSGDLSVYWYQQSLDQGLQFLIQYYNGEERAKGNILERFSAQQFPDLHSELNLSSLELGDSALYFCASSVGLTGWELFFGEGSRLTVL.

This clonotype was observed a handful of times. This chain links TRBV30 with TRBJ2-1, with D tentatively TRBD2 (5 bases). CDR1 is GTSNPN and CDR2 is SVGIG in the germline V gene (reference sequence). This CDR3 has 12 residues. V was pared by 5 bases and J by 5 bases, with 10 bases between. CDR3 nucleotide sequence: TGTGCCTGGGTCGGGATGGACAATGAGCAGTTCTTC. It yields the protein CAWVGMDNEQFF.

The genes are TRBV29-1 and TRBJ2-3, with TRBD2 identical over 8 bases. Trimming took 6 bases from V and 5 from J; bases not matched to a gene: 10. The CDR3 is 14 amino acids. Per germline, CDR1 SQVTM and CDR2 ANQGSEA. CDR3 residues: CSVPTSGAGDTQYF. In DNA, the CDR3 is TGCAGCGTGCCTACTAGCGGAGCAGGAGATACGCAGTATTTT.

V and J are TRBV7-9 and TRBJ2-7; 9 positions match TRBD1. With 5 bases clipped from V and 7 bases from J, the junction kept 12 bases outside the gene matches. The CDR3 spans 15 residues. CDR1 and CDR2 (germline): SEHNR, FQNEAQ (reference sequence). DNA for the CDR3: TGTGCCAGCAGCCTTACCGGGACAGGGTCTCAAGAGCAGTACTTC. This codes for CASSLTGTGSQEQYF.

This clonotype appeared a few times. As DNA, the CDR3 is TGTGCCGGCAAATATAACCCGTCTGACAGGCAGAACACTGAAGCTTTCTTT. It translates to CAGKYNPSDRQNTEAFF. The genes are TRBV27 and TRBJ1-1; D is possibly TRBD1 (6 bases). Germline CDR1 reads MNHEY; CDR2 reads SMNVEV (reference sequence). CDR3 length: 17 residues. Trimming removed 11 bases from V and 1 base from J, with 26 bases in between.

The genes are TRBV9 and TRBJ2-3; 7 bases are a match to TRBD2. V shed 0 bases and J 4 bases; nucleotides not matched to a gene: 8. CDR3 length equals 16 residues. Germline loops: CDR1 SGDLS, CDR2 YYNGEE. The CDR3 nucleotides are TGTGCCAGCAGCGTAGCAGGCGGGAGAGGGGCAGATACGCAGTATTTT. It encodes CASSVAGGRGADTQYF.